The present entry profiles one TCR beta chain with its context. The junction had 9 bases not matched to a gene; V was cut back by 6 bases and J by 2 bases. This CDR3 has 16 amino acids. CDR1 SGHVS and CDR2 FQNEAQ come from the germline V gene. TCRdb's copy holds only in-frame clones and misses some; the assay was immunoSEQ multiplex PCR. The sample shows approximately 100,000 clones, almost 85% of them seen only once. This entry belongs to a study of control samples from healthy donors and cancer patients. This rearrangement joins TRBV7-8 to TRBJ1-5, with TRBD1 matching 8 bases. The sequence came from a man between 60 and 70 years old in good health. The specimen sequenced was blood. CDR3 sequence (DNA): TGTGCCAGCAGTCAGGGAGCAGGGGGCGGCAATCAGCCCCAGCATTTT. Protein product: CASSQGAGGGNQPQHF.